This T cell receptor (beta chain) was sequenced in a study of control samples from healthy donors and cancer patients. This table comes from immunoSEQ multiplex PCR, and its TCRdb copy is limited to in-frame clones, with some not included. The sample lists about 150,000 clones, 93% seen once, with over 2% in the top ten. Trimming shortened V by 4 bases and J by 0 bases, and 10 bases separated the two germline ends. Germline values: CDR1 MDHEN, CDR2 SYDVKM. The CDR3 totals 15 residues. The sequencing input was blood. This receptor was identified in a man aged 50 to 60 in good health. The chain is built from TRBV28 and TRBJ2-1; D not resolved. The CDR3 spells CASSSPGDSYNEQFF. CDR3 coding DNA: TGTGCCAGCAGTTCCCCTGGGGACTCCTACAATGAGCAGTTCTTC.